The 32 T cell receptor beta chains listed next were all sequenced from one sample in a study of regulatory T cells in long-lasting Graves disease. The time point denotes: persistent/refractory GD, antithyroid drugs over 5 years with positive TRAb. RNA isolated from PBMCs was used to make the TCR library. Through Arm-PCR of CDR3 regions and iRepertoire HTBI primers, TCR beta libraries were built. Each CDR3 protein gets one entry after TCRdb re-called the multiplex PCR reads with MiXCR. The data contain about 340,000 distinct CDR3 sequences, around 20% of them seen just once; the ten biggest clones take up 29%. This material consisted of peripheral blood mononuclear cells (PBMCs), taken when the disease was refractory, from a patient treated with antithyroid drugs. All receptors derive from a female donor with Graves disease.

The CDR3 region is CASSGLIGYREKLFF. CDR3 DNA sequence: TGTGCCAGTAGTGGCCTGATAGGGTACCGAGAAAAACTGTTTTTT. The rearrangement joins TRBV19 to TRBJ1-4; D is uncertain. CDR1 and CDR2 from the germline V gene are LNHDA and SQIVND (reference sequence). CDR3 length equals 15 residues. Between the trimmed V and J ends, which lost 5 bases and 8 bases, there was a span of 18 bases.

This clonotype was seen just once. J is TRBJ2-1 and V is TRBV20-1, with TRBD2 matching 10 bases. This CDR3 has 18 residues. V was pared by 5 bases and J by 0 bases, with 13 bases of the junction left unmatched. Germline V gene sequence: CDR1 DFQATT, CDR2 SNEGSKA (reference sequence). The CDR3 sequence is CSAPRSGTSAHSYNEQFF. The CDR3 bases are TGCAGTGCTCCACGCTCCGGGACTAGCGCCCACTCCTACAATGAGCAGTTCTTC.

The chain joins TRBV19 to TRBJ1-6; the D gene is possibly TRBD1 (6 bases). CDR3 size: 20 residues. Germline-derived CDR1 and CDR2 are LNHDA and SQIVND (reference sequence). The V and J ends lost 5 bases and 0 bases respectively, with 23 bases between them. The CDR3 loop reads CASSVLSAPGHHSYNSPLHF. CDR3 DNA: TGTGCCAGTAGTGTTCTCTCCGCACCGGGACATCACTCCTATAATTCACCCCTCCACTTT.

This clonotype was picked up many times. This rearrangement joins TRBV6-1 to TRBJ1-2; D call uncertain. The length of the CDR3 is 13 residues. V shed 5 bases and J shed 4 bases, with 11 bases lying between them. Germline CDR1 and CDR2: MNHNS and SASEGT. CDR3 DNA: TGTGCCAGCAGTCGTGAGGCACTCTATGGCTACACCTTC. It is translated as CASSREALYGYTF.

This clonotype was observed at least ten times. The chain carries TRBV10-2 and TRBJ1-2; TRBD1 might be the D (6 bases). The germline V gene has CDR1 WSHSY and CDR2 SAAADI. This CDR3 is built from 15 residues. Trimming took 10 bases from V and 7 from J, leaving 25 bases between them. CDR3 nucleotide sequence: TGCGCCACCTCGAGTGCCGACCACAGGGCAGGTGGCTACACCTTC. It specifies CATSSADHRAGGYTF.

The rearrangement joins TRBV30 to TRBJ1-1; no reliable D call. CDR1 and CDR2 from the germline V gene are GTSNPN and SVGIG (reference sequence). The V and J ends lost 3 bases and 0 bases respectively, with 8 bases between them. This CDR3 comprises 13 residues. The CDR3 bases are TGTGCCTGGAGGCTAAATATGAACACTGAAGCTTTCTTT. Amino acids: CAWRLNMNTEAFF.

This clonotype has a count of ten or more. V gene TRBV9 combines with J gene TRBJ1-2, with 7 bases fitting TRBD1. Germline values: CDR1 SGDLS, CDR2 YYNGEE. The CDR3 is 15 amino acids. With 2 bases clipped from V and 0 bases from J, the junction kept 4 bases outside the gene matches. CDR3 coding DNA: TGTGCCAGCAGCGTGTTGGGACAGTCTAACTATGGCTACACCTTC. Its translation is CASSVLGQSNYGYTF.

Comments on this clonotype: One base away lies a much larger clone, so this may be a sequencing read error. J is TRBJ1-5 and V is TRBV24-1; perhaps TRBD1 as D (5 bases). Germline V gene sequence: CDR1 KGHDR, CDR2 SFDVKD. V was clipped by 3 bases and J by 3 bases, with 17 bases between them. This CDR3 has 17 amino acids. This CDR3 is CATSDGTCAGSNQPQHF. The CDR3 region has the DNA TGTGCCACCAGTGATGGGACCTGCGCGGGGTCCAATCAGCCCCAGCATTTT.

Of note for this clonotype: A far larger clone is only one base removed, so a read error is likely. J is TRBJ2-1 and V is TRBV12-3 or TRBV12-4; perhaps TRBD2 as D (6 bases). The J call is uncertain, as TRBJ2-5 better fits the DNA end. CDR3 length equals 14 residues. The CDR3 region has the DNA TGTGCCAGCGGTTTCGGGGGAGGAGGAGAGACCCAGTACTTC. It codes for CASGFGGGGETQYF.

The chain is built from TRBV6-1 and TRBJ2-5; no clear D gene. CDR1 MNHNS and CDR2 SASEGT come from the germline V gene. The CDR3 runs to 14 residues. The germline V and J ends were trimmed by 9 bases and 1 base, with 15 bases remaining between them. The CDR3: CASAAPAVQETQYF. For the CDR3, the DNA is TGTGCCAGTGCGGCTCCGGCGGTCCAAGAGACCCAGTACTTC.

The chain recombines TRBV6-5 with TRBJ2-7; 9 nucleotides agree with TRBD2. This CDR3 is built from 17 residues. Trimming removed 0 bases from V and 5 bases from J; junction bases left unmatched: 11. CDR1 is MNHEY and CDR2 is SVGAGI in the germline V gene. CDR3 DNA: TGTGCCAGCAGTTACTCGTCAGCGGGGGGATCCCGGAACGAGCAGTACTTC. It yields the protein CASSYSSAGGSRNEQYF.

In this sample, this clonotype turned up many times. The chain employs TRBV2 and TRBJ1-2; maybe TRBD1 (5 bases). This CDR3 is 15 amino acids long. Deletions cut 7 bases from V and 4 bases from J, with 19 bases between. CDR1 is SNHLY, CDR2 FYNNEI, per germline. This chain's CDR3 is CASISTPAGTYGYTF. DNA for the CDR3: TGTGCCAGCATATCCACCCCGGCAGGGACCTATGGCTACACCTTC. Full variable domain (remainder filled in from reference TRBV2 and TRBJ1-2): EPEVTQTPSHQVTQMGQEVILRCVPISNHLYFYWYRQILGQKVEFLVSFYNNEISEKSEIFDDQFSVERPDGSNFTLKIRSTKLEDSAMYFCASISTPAGTYGYTFGSGTRLTVV.

The genes are TRBV28 and TRBJ2-3, with 8 bases matching TRBD1. Trimming cost V 5 bases and J 2 bases; bases outside gene matches: 15. This CDR3 is built from 18 residues. Germline CDR1 reads MDHEN; CDR2 reads SYDVKM. The CDR3 DNA sequence: TGTGCCAGCAGTATCGGGTTAGACAGGGGCCGACACACAGATACGCAGTATTTT. Its translation is CASSIGLDRGRHTDTQYF. The complete variable domain, with remaining parts taken from reference TRBV28 and TRBJ2-3, reads DVKVTQSSRYLVKRTGEKVFLECVQDMDHENMFWYRQDPGLGLRLIYFSYDVKMKEKGDIPEGYSVSREKKERFSLILESASTNQTSMYLCASSIGLDRGRHTDTQYFGPGTRLTVL.

This clonotype was observed a handful of times. This chain links TRBV19 with TRBJ2-5, with 9 bases identical to TRBD1. Germline V gene lookup returns CDR1 LNHDA and CDR2 SQIVND (reference sequence). V trimming: 5 bases; J trimming: 5 bases; junction bases outside the gene matches: 9. This CDR3 spans 15 amino acids. The CDR3 reads CASSALQGAGETQYF. The CDR3 DNA sequence: TGTGCCAGTAGTGCCCTACAGGGGGCGGGGGAGACCCAGTACTTC. Full variable domain (remainder filled in from reference TRBV19 and TRBJ2-5): DGGITQSPKYLFRKEGQNVTLSCEQNLNHDAMYWYRQDPGQGLRLIYYSQIVNDFQKGDIAEGYSVSREKKESFPLTVTSAQKNPTAFYLCASSALQGAGETQYFGPGTRLLVL.

This clonotype was picked up many times. Here the CDR3 reads CSAARDYTGWSYEQYF. CDR3 coding DNA: TGCAGTGCCGCTAGAGACTACACAGGGTGGAGCTACGAGCAGTACTTC. The chain employs TRBV20-1 and TRBJ2-7; a weak D match, TRBD1 (6 bases). V shed 6 bases and J shed 3 bases, with 24 bases lying between them. This CDR3 is built from 16 residues. CDR1 DFQATT and CDR2 SNEGSKA come from the germline V gene (reference sequence).

This clonotype was seen repeatedly, ten times or more. J is TRBJ2-5 and V is TRBV7-6, with TRBD2 identical over 10 bases. The CDR3 loop spans 17 amino acids. Germline CDR1 and CDR2: SGHVS and FNYEAQ. V lost 3 bases and J lost 5; bases outside the gene matches: 12. The CDR3 nucleotides read TGTGCCAGCAGCTTCGGACTAGCGGCCCAAGAAGAGGAGACCCAGTACTTC. This codes for CASSFGLAAQEEETQYF.

The rearrangement links TRBV6-4 to TRBJ2-2; D is uncertain. This CDR3 has 14 residues. V lost 6 bases and J 0 bases, leaving 8 bases between the germline ends. The germline CDR1 and CDR2 sequences are MRHNA and SNTAGT. The CDR3 reads CASRGPTNTGELFF. CDR3 coding DNA: TGTGCCAGCAGAGGGCCTACGAACACCGGGGAGCTGTTTTTT.

The chain couples TRBV28 to TRBJ1-3; tentative D call: TRBD1 (6 bases). V lost 4 bases and J 0 bases, leaving 13 bases between the germline ends. This CDR3 comprises 16 residues. CDR1 is MDHEN, CDR2 SYDVKM, per germline. The CDR3 spells CASSSRTAFSGNTIYF. CDR3 nucleotide sequence: TGTGCCAGCAGTTCCCGGACAGCCTTCTCTGGAAACACCATATATTTT.

This clonotype has a count of ten or more. J is TRBJ1-2 and V is TRBV3-1; no reliable D call. Germline V gene data show CDR1 as LGHDT and CDR2 as YNNKEL (reference sequence). The CDR3 runs 13 residues. V was clipped by 3 bases and J by 4 bases, with 9 bases between them. CDR3: CASSQDGSYGYTF. DNA for the CDR3: TGTGCCAGCAGCCAGGACGGCAGCTATGGCTACACCTTC.

As concerns this clonotype: This may stem from a read error, because a much larger clone lies one nucleotide away. The V gene is TRBV27, the J gene TRBJ2-5; the D gene is possibly TRBD1 (6 bases). Germline V lookup: CDR1 MNHEY, CDR2 SMNVEV (reference sequence). The length of the CDR3 is 15 residues. The V and J ends lost 7 bases and 4 bases respectively, with 19 bases between them. The CDR3 region has the DNA TGTGCCAGCAATAGAAGTCTAGGGGGAAGAGAGACCCAGTACTTC. It yields the protein CASNRSLGGRETQYF.

The V and J genes are TRBV13 and TRBJ1-3, with TRBD1 as a possible D gene (6 bases). Germline V CDR1 and CDR2: PRHDT, FYEKMQ (reference sequence). This CDR3 is built from 17 residues. V lost 1 base and J 1 base, leaving 14 bases between the germline ends. CDR3 DNA sequence: TGTGCCAGCAGCTTAGAGGGCAGGGGCCGATCTGGAAACACCATATATTTT. Amino acid sequence: CASSLEGRGRSGNTIYF. Looking up the rest from reference TRBV13 and TRBJ1-3 gives the full variable domain: AAGVIQSPRHLIKEKRETATLKCYPIPRHDTVYWYQQGPGQDPQFLISFYEKMQSDKGSIPDRFSAQQFSDYHSELNMSSLELGDSALYFCASSLEGRGRSGNTIYFGEGSWLTVV.

This clonotype was detected many times. The J gene is TRBJ1-2, the V gene TRBV11-3; a possible D gene is TRBD1 (5 bases). The length of the CDR3 is 13 residues. V was pared by 5 bases and J by 5 bases, with 12 bases between. Germline CDR1 is SGHNT and CDR2 is YENEEA. In nucleotides, the CDR3 is TGTGCCAGCAGCCTCCGGGACCTTTATGGCTACACCTTC. Translated: CASSLRDLYGYTF.

In regard to this clonotype: This sequence may be a read error, since a much larger clone differs from it by one base. The chain joins TRBV3-1 to TRBJ1-4; D is uncertain. Germline values: CDR1 LGHDT, CDR2 YNNKEL (reference sequence). The CDR3 has 13 residues. CDR3: CASSQGDRGKLVF. The CDR3 DNA reads as TGTGCCAGCAGCCAAGGGGATCGTGGGAAACTGGTTTTT. Full variable domain (rest looked up from reference TRBV3-1 and TRBJ1-4): DTAVSQTPKYLVTQMGNDKSIKCEQNLGHDTMYWYKQDSKKFLKIMFSYNNKELIINETVPNRFSPKSPDKAHLNLHINSLELGDSAVYFCASSQGDRGKLVFGSGTQLSVL.

This CDR3 reads CSARDLRGANSYEQYF. CDR3 sequence (DNA): TGCAGTGCTAGAGATCTTAGGGGAGCCAACTCCTACGAGCAGTACTTC. The rearrangement links TRBV20-1 to TRBJ2-7; D assignment may be TRBD1 or TRBD2 (5 bases each). V dropped 0 bases and J dropped 0 bases, with 15 bases sitting between them. Germline V lookup: CDR1 DFQATT, CDR2 SNEGSKA (reference sequence). This CDR3 is 16 amino acids long.

This clonotype was picked up a small number of times. The rearrangement uses TRBV4-3 and TRBJ1-1, with TRBD1 as a possible D gene (6 bases). The CDR3 covers 14 residues. Germline V CDR1 and CDR2: LGHNA, YSLEER. V lost 3 bases and J 2 bases, leaving 10 bases between the germline ends. CDR3: CASSHGQRNTEAFF. The DNA of the CDR3 is TGCGCCAGCAGCCACGGACAGCGAAACACTGAAGCTTTCTTT.

The CDR3 region is CASSPYGELNYNEQFF. The CDR3, as DNA: TGTGCCAGCAGCCCCTATGGGGAGTTGAACTACAATGAGCAGTTCTTC. J is TRBJ2-1 and V is TRBV7-9, with D tentatively TRBD2 (5 bases). The CDR3 extends over 16 amino acids. Germline V CDR1 and CDR2: SEHNR, FQNEAQ (reference sequence). V lost 5 bases to trimming and J lost 3 bases, with 17 bases between them.

The V gene is TRBV19, the J gene TRBJ2-4; the D gene is possibly TRBD1 (6 bases). Germline lookup yields CDR1 LNHDA and CDR2 SQIVND (reference sequence). The CDR3 consists of 16 residues. Trimming cost V 5 bases and J 0 bases, with 14 bases left between them. In DNA, the CDR3 is TGTGCCAGTAGTGTTACAGGGATCCTAGCCAAAAACATTCAGTACTTC. It specifies CASSVTGILAKNIQYF.

This clonotype turned up a few times. A clone one base away is much larger, so this may be a read error. The chain joins TRBV27 to TRBJ2-7, with D possibly being TRBD1 or TRBD2 (6 bases each). Germline V lookup: CDR1 MNHEY, CDR2 SMNVEV (reference sequence). This CDR3 has 12 residues. Between the trimmed V and J ends, which lost 8 bases and 2 bases, there was a span of 10 bases. The CDR3 DNA reads TGTGCCAGCGGAGGGGGTGCCTACGAGCAGTACTTC. This translates into CASGGGAYEQYF.

The rearrangement uses TRBV5-6 and TRBJ1-2; D uncertain. The V and J ends lost 4 bases and 7 bases respectively, with 11 bases between them. This CDR3 is 12 amino acids long. Germline CDR1 reads SGHDT; CDR2 reads YYEEEE. Written as DNA, the CDR3 is TGTGCCAGCAGCGCGGGAAGCGGTGGCTACACCTTC. Residues: CASSAGSGGYTF.

This clonotype has a handful of counts. A much larger clonotype is one base distant, so this may be a read error. This chain joins TRBV28 and TRBJ1-2; D not resolved. CDR1 is MDHEN and CDR2 is SYDVKM in the germline V gene. Between the trimmed V and J ends, which lost 6 bases and 3 bases, there was a span of 20 bases. The CDR3 loop spans 16 amino acids. CDR3 nucleotides: TGTGCCAGCAGCCCGGGCAGTGGGAAGTATGACTATGGCTACACCTTC. Amino acids: CASSPGSGKYDYGYTF.

This clonotype appeared many times. The chain employs TRBV20-1 and TRBJ1-1; D unclear. Looked up from germline, CDR1 is DFQATT and CDR2 is SNEGSKA (reference sequence). The CDR3 covers 11 residues. V was shortened by 8 bases and J by 5 bases, with 12 bases between the two germline ends. The CDR3 region is CSPIYLTEAFF. DNA for the CDR3: TGCAGTCCGATCTATTTAACTGAAGCTTTCTTT.

This clonotype occurred many times. The chain links TRBV28 to TRBJ1-3, with TRBD1 matching 7 bases. This CDR3 contains 15 residues. J gave up 3 bases and V 5 bases, and 7 bases lay outside the gene matches. Per the germline V gene, CDR1 is MDHEN and CDR2 is SYDVKM. CDR3 DNA: TGTGCCAGCAGTCCACCGGGACAGAATGGAAACACCATATATTTT. This gives the protein CASSPPGQNGNTIYF.